The 19 T cell receptor beta chains presented below share a single source sample, sequenced in a study of blood T cell repertoires in COVID-19. Profiling relied on immunoSEQ multiplex PCR, and the TCRdb table lists in-frame clones only, not all of them. The profile covers roughly 160,000 clones, with around 85% appearing a single time and around 8.4% taken by the ten largest. Sequenced sample: peripheral blood. Receptors were obtained from a woman older than 75 with COVID-19, enrolled during active disease.

The V call is TRBV6-5, the J call TRBJ2-5; 7 bases fit TRBD1. Germline CDR1 and CDR2: MNHEY and SVGAGI. V lost 10 bases and J lost 4; bases outside the gene matches: 12. There are 14 residues in the CDR3. The CDR3 region is CATTLTGSPETQYF. The CDR3 DNA reads TGTGCCACTACCCTGACAGGGAGTCCAGAGACCCAGTACTTC.

This chain connects TRBV7-2 to TRBJ1-4, with 7 bases matching TRBD1. Germline V gene sequence: CDR1 SGHTA, CDR2 FQGNSA. The CDR3 extends over 15 amino acids. V was pared by 5 bases and J by 7 bases, with 10 bases of the junction left unmatched. The DNA for the CDR3 is TGTGCCAGCAGCCCCAGAGCCAGGGGGGTTGAAAAACTGTTTTTT. It is translated as CASSPRARGVEKLFF.

In its sample, this clone was seen once. This chain uses TRBV10-1 with TRBJ2-5; 14 bases map to TRBD2. There are 14 residues in the CDR3. V shed 5 bases, J shed 10 bases, and the junction held 6 bases outside the gene matches. Germline V gene lookup returns CDR1 WNHNN and CDR2 SYGVQD (reference sequence). CDR3 bases: TGCGCCAGCAGTCCAGGACTAGCGGGGGGTCACCAGTACTTC. Amino acid sequence: CASSPGLAGGHQYF.

The chain has TRBV24-1 and TRBJ1-2; no clear D. V lost 1 base and J 6 bases, leaving 8 bases between the germline ends. The CDR3 totals 13 residues. The V gene's germline CDR1 is KGHDR and CDR2 SFDVKD. DNA for the CDR3: TGTGCCACCAGTGATTTAAAGAGGAATGGCTACACCTTC. Amino acids: CATSDLKRNGYTF.

Written as DNA, the CDR3 is TGTGCCAGCAGCTTAAGGTCAGGGGGCGCGAACTATGGCTACACCTTC. Its protein product is CASSLRSGGANYGYTF. This chain links TRBV7-9 with TRBJ1-2, with TRBD1 identical over 8 bases. This CDR3 has 16 residues. V shed 2 bases, J shed 2 bases, and the junction held 7 bases outside the gene matches. CDR1 and CDR2 (germline): SEHNR, FQNEAQ (reference sequence).

The chain employs TRBV7-9 and TRBJ2-1; TRBD2 matches at 10 bases. Unmatched junction bases numbered 4, after V lost 1 base and J lost 4 bases. The length of the CDR3 is 16 residues. CDR1 SEHNR and CDR2 FQNEAQ come from the germline V gene (reference sequence). In DNA form, the CDR3 reads TGTGCCAGCAGCTTAGATGCGACTAGCGGGTACAATGAGCAGTTCTTC. The encoded protein is CASSLDATSGYNEQFF.

V usage is TRBV27 and J usage is TRBJ2-2; TRBD2 aligns across 7 bases. Trimming removed 1 base from V and 1 base from J; junction bases left unmatched: 21. Germline-derived CDR1 and CDR2 are MNHEY and SMNVEV (reference sequence). The CDR3 is 22 amino acids. CDR3 sequence (DNA): TGTGCCAGCAGTTTATACCCCACACGATGGGGGAGGGCCTATTGGAACACCGGGGAGCTGTTTTTT. Its protein is CASSLYPTRWGRAYWNTGELFF.

This chain links TRBV15 with TRBJ1-1; no clear D. V lost 2 bases, J lost 5 bases, and 12 bases lay in between. The CDR3 runs to 14 residues. Germline loops: CDR1 LNHNV, CDR2 YYDKDF (reference sequence). CDR3 nucleotide sequence: TGTGCCACCAGCAGACGCCGGGGAGGTACTGAAGCTTTCTTT. Translated, it gives CATSRRRGGTEAFF.

V is TRBV6-1 and J is TRBJ1-2, with a weak D call TRBD1 (5 bases). This CDR3 has 12 amino acids. V was cut by 1 base and J by 10 bases, with 10 bases left in between. The V gene's germline CDR1 is MNHNS and CDR2 SASEGT. CDR3 nucleotide sequence: TGTGCCAGCAGTGAAGGGCCGGGGGACTACACCTTC. It is translated as CASSEGPGDYTF.

The chain employs TRBV5-1 and TRBJ2-5, with 8 bases matching TRBD2. V lost 0 bases to trimming and J lost 1 base; unmatched junction nucleotides: 2. Germline assignment: CDR1 SGHRS and CDR2 YFSETQ. The CDR3 loop spans 15 amino acids. The CDR3 DNA sequence: TGCGCCAGCAGCTTGGACCTAGCGGGCCAAGAGACCCAGTACTTC. Translation: CASSLDLAGQETQYF.

The chain employs TRBV27 and TRBJ1-1; 7 bases match TRBD1. Germline V gene sequence: CDR1 MNHEY, CDR2 SMNVEV (reference sequence). This CDR3 has 14 residues. V trimming: 0 bases; J trimming: 5 bases; junction bases outside the gene matches: 3. CDR3 amino acids: CASSLSGGQTEAFF. The CDR3 DNA reads as TGTGCCAGCAGTTTATCGGGGGGACAGACTGAAGCTTTCTTT.

This chain uses TRBV5-6 with TRBJ2-3; 9 nucleotides agree with TRBD1. CDR3 length: 16 amino acids. Germline assignment: CDR1 SGHDT and CDR2 YYEEEE. With V trimmed by 4 bases and J by 6 bases, 12 bases remained unmatched. The CDR3 protein is CASSHEGQGRMDTQYF. The CDR3 DNA follows: TGTGCCAGCAGCCACGAAGGACAGGGGAGAATGGATACGCAGTATTTT.

V usage is TRBV7-9 and J usage is TRBJ2-2, with TRBD2 matching over 7 bases. This CDR3 has 15 residues. With 5 bases clipped from V and 4 bases from J, the junction kept 7 bases outside the gene matches. Per germline, CDR1 SEHNR and CDR2 FQNEAQ (reference sequence). The CDR3 protein is CASSAREVRTGELFF. CDR3 bases: TGTGCCAGCAGCGCTCGGGAGGTCCGCACCGGGGAGCTGTTTTTT. Complete variable domain (other parts from reference TRBV7-9 and TRBJ2-2): DTGVSQNPRHKITKRGQNVTFRCDPISEHNRLYWYRQTLGQGPEFLTYFQNEAQLEKSRLLSDRFSAERPKGSFSTLEIQRTEQGDSAMYLCASSAREVRTGELFFGEGSRLTVL.

The rearrangement uses TRBV4-1 and TRBJ2-7, with TRBD1 identical over 8 bases. The CDR3 loop spans 18 amino acids. Germline lookup yields CDR1 MGHRA and CDR2 YSYEKL. The ends lost 3 bases at V and 8 bases at J; junction bases unmatched: 21. DNA of the CDR3: TGCGCCAGCAGCCATCCTACCGTAGGTGGGACAGGACTTACGAAGCAGTACTTC. This encodes CASSHPTVGGTGLTKQYF.

V and J are TRBV29-1 and TRBJ1-2; D is uncertain. The CDR3 runs to 14 residues. V lost 4 bases and J lost 4, with 16 bases in between. The V gene's germline CDR1 is SQVTM and CDR2 ANQGSEA. The CDR3, as DNA: TGCAGCGTTGCGTCAGGTTTGGATCTCTATGGCTACACCTTC. Amino acids: CSVASGLDLYGYTF.

The CDR3 reads CASSEDREGESFF. Here the CDR3 DNA reads TGTGCCAGCAGTGAGGACAGGGAAGGAGAGTCTTTCTTT. This chain links TRBV6-1 with TRBJ1-1; 8 bases agree with TRBD1. Germline assignment: CDR1 MNHNS and CDR2 SASEGT. CDR3 length equals 13 residues. Losses at the gene ends were 3 bases for V and 12 bases for J; bases not matched to a gene: 9.

The CDR3 here is CASSLGRSAANTEAFF. The CDR3 nucleotides read TGTGCCAGCAGCTTAGGGAGAAGTGCTGCGAACACTGAAGCTTTCTTT. The J gene is TRBJ1-1, the V gene TRBV7-2; D unresolved. V was pared by 1 base and J by 1 base, with 13 bases between. The germline gives CDR1 SGHTA, CDR2 FQGNSA. CDR3 size: 16 residues. The full variable domain, completed using reference TRBV7-2 and TRBJ1-1, is GAGVSQSPSNKVTEKGKDVELRCDPISGHTALYWYRQSLGQGLEFLIYFQGNSAPDKSGLPSDRFSAERTGGSVSTLTIQRTQQEDSAVYLCASSLGRSAANTEAFFGQGTRLTVV.

The V call is TRBV29-1, the J call TRBJ1-2; no clear D. The length of the CDR3 is 11 residues. Germline V gene sequence: CDR1 SQVTM, CDR2 ANQGSEA. With 4 bases removed from V and 5 bases from J, the gap between germline ends came to 8 bases. The CDR3 DNA is TGCAGCGTTGTTACTGTGTATGGCTACACCTTC. It specifies CSVVTVYGYTF.

This chain links TRBV3-1 (or the pseudogene TRBV3-2) with TRBJ1-3; D ambiguous. Deletions cut 4 bases from V and 0 bases from J, with 10 bases between. Looked up from germline, CDR1 is LGHDT and CDR2 is YNNKEL (reference sequence). The CDR3 runs to 15 residues. The CDR3 coding sequence is TGTGCCAGCAGCCCAACGACGGGCTCTGGAAACACCATATATTTT. Protein: CASSPTTGSGNTIYF.